This T cell receptor beta chain stems from a study of T cell repertoires in cytomegalovirus infection. At the level of the study: Evidence of both CMV infection and a matching HLA type came from public TCR beta signatures.

Study-level points and caveats: Clonotypes of TCR beta that were HLA-C-restricted and CMV-specific dominated the ex vivo response.

This clonotype was seen more than once but under ten times. Its antigen is not known. Germline V gene sequence: CDR1 SGHVS, CDR2 FQNEAQ. This CDR3 comprises 15 residues. J lost 5 bases, V lost 3 bases, and 7 bases had no gene match. TCRdb recomputed calls from the reads with MiXCR, one row per CDR3 protein. Of under 95,000 distinct CDR3 sequences detected, under 55% appear once; the ten largest clones hold approximately 95%. The TCR was taken from a human donor in good health (CMV status not recorded). Some clones in this sample may be carry-over from other donors' samples. The gene calls are TRBV7-8 and TRBJ2-1, with 7 nucleotides matching TRBD1. The sample consisted of CD8+ T cells from cultured PBMCs, taken from culture after CMV antigen stimulation. The CDR3 region has the DNA TGTGCCAGCAGCTTCACCGGGACAGCCCACAATGAGCAGTTCTTC. Translating it yields CASSFTGTAHNEQFF.